This TCR beta chain is from a study of beta chain features in type 1 diabetes. Study overall: All samples combined gave roughly 100 million sorted cells for examination. Whole-study results and caveats: In every one of the four CD4+ subsets, TCRB CDR3s were moderately but significantly shorter in Type 1 diabetes patients. VDJ junctions in type 1 diabetes patients carried more deletions and fewer insertions. Whether TCRB rearrangement is influenced by HLA type went unresolved here.

This clone has just a few counts. Its antigen is as yet unknown. Expressed TCRB transcripts got sequenced, as all isolated RNA was reverse transcribed. Profiled with immunoSEQ multiplex PCR; TCRdb holds only in-frame clones, not every one. Among approximately 600,000 clones listed, 12% were seen once. Sorting produced populations that all topped 95% purity. The specimen sequenced was naive CD4+ T cells from blood. The TCR sequence derives from a man aged 25-45 years with type 1 diabetes.

CDR3 sequence: CASGPQDLKNTEAFF. CDR3 DNA sequence: TGTGCCAGCGGCCCTCAGGACCTTAAGAACACTGAAGCTTTCTTT. The J gene is TRBJ1-1, the V gene TRBV6-5; unclear D gene. The CDR3 has 15 residues. V was pared by 8 bases and J by 1 base, with 17 bases between. Germline CDR1 reads MNHEY; CDR2 reads SVGAGI.